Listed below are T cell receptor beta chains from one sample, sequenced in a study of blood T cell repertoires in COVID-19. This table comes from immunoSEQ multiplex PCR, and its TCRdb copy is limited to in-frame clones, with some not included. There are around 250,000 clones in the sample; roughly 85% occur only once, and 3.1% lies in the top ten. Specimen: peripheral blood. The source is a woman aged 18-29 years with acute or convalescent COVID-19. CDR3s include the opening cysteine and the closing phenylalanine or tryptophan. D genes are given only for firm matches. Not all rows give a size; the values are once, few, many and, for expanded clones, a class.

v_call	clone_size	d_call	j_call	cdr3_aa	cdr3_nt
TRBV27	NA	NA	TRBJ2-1	CASSLTVLASYNEQFF	TGTGCCAGCAGTTTAACGGTGCTAGCGTCATACAATGAGCAGTTCTTC
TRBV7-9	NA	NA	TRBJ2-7	CASSRRDYEQYF	TGTGCCAGCAGCCGGCGGGACTACGAGCAGTACTTC
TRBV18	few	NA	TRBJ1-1	CASSADYRVDTEAFF	TGTGCCAGCTCAGCAGACTACAGGGTAGACACTGAAGCTTTCTTT
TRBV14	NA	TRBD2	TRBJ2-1	CASSLAGAWEQFF	TGTGCCAGCAGCCTAGCGGGAGCTTGGGAGCAGTTCTTC
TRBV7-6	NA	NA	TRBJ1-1	CASSHDILLGNTEAFF	TGTGCCAGCAGTCACGACATTCTTTTGGGGAACACTGAAGCTTTCTTT
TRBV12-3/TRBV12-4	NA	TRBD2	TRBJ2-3	CASSKGGPDTQYF	TGTGCCAGCAGCAAGGGAGGGCCCGATACGCAGTATTTT
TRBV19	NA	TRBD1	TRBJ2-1	CASTDGSGTGDRNEQFF	TGTGCCAGTACTGACGGATCCGGGACAGGGGATAGGAATGAGCAGTTCTTC
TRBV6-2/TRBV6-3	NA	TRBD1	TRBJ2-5	CASSLGQGIGETQYF	TGTGCCAGCAGCCTAGGACAGGGGATAGGAGAGACCCAGTACTTC
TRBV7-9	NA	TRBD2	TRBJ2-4	CASSFSLYLAGGNIQYF	TGTGCCAGCAGCTTCTCCCTCTATCTAGCGGGAGGAAACATTCAGTACTTC
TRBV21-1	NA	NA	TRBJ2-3	CASSSRSKRGGAAYTDTQYF	TGTGCCAGCAGCTCCCGATCTAAAAGAGGGGGGGCCGCCTACACAGATACGCAGTATTTT
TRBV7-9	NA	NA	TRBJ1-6	CASSFRGSQSNSPLHF	TGTGCCAGCAGCTTTAGGGGCAGTCAATCGAATTCACCCCTCCACTTT